Below, 7 T cell receptor beta chains from the same sample are listed, as sequenced in a study of T cell responses to AZD1222 COVID-19 vaccine. The repertoire was sequenced with immunoSEQ multiplex PCR; TCRdb's copy has only in-frame clones and lacks some. The sample yields 150,000 or so clones, 85% to 95% seen once. The source was peripheral blood, collected on day 0 of AZD1222 vaccination. The receptors shown here come from an adult in good health.

The J gene is TRBJ1-6, the V gene TRBV19, with 7 positions matching TRBD1. Trimming took 7 bases from V and 8 from J; bases not matched to a gene: 2. Germline V gene data show CDR1 as LNHDA and CDR2 as SQIVND (reference sequence). This CDR3 has 12 residues. The CDR3 DNA reads as TGTGCCAGTAATGGACAGGATTCACCCCTCCACTTT. Translation gives CASNGQDSPLHF. The variable domain in full, completed from reference TRBV19 and TRBJ1-6, reads DGGITQSPKYLFRKEGQNVTLSCEQNLNHDAMYWYRQDPGQGLRLIYYSQIVNDFQKGDIAEGYSVSREKKESFPLTVTSAQKNPTAFYLCASNGQDSPLHFGNGTRLTVT.

The rearrangement uses TRBV4-1 and TRBJ1-4; no clear D. Per the germline V gene, CDR1 is MGHRA and CDR2 is YSYEKL. Trimming left V 3 bases short and J 7 bases short, with 9 bases between. The CDR3 sequence is 13 residues long. The CDR3 is CASSQVRSEKLFF. The CDR3 coding sequence is TGCGCCAGCAGCCAGGTGCGAAGTGAAAAACTGTTTTTT.

The genes are TRBV7-3 and TRBJ2-5, with 8 bases aligning to TRBD2. Per germline, CDR1 SGHTA and CDR2 FQGTGA. CDR3 length: 15 residues. J was trimmed by 2 bases and V by 5 bases; bases with no gene match: 7. CDR3 coding DNA: TGTGCCAGCAGCCCCGGGGCGGGGGGACAAGAGACCCAGTACTTC. Translated: CASSPGAGGQETQYF.

The chain links TRBV3-1 (or the pseudogene TRBV3-2) to TRBJ2-5; possibly TRBD1 for D (5 bases). This CDR3 is 13 amino acids long. Germline values: CDR1 LGHDT, CDR2 YNNKEL (reference sequence). V was shortened by 4 bases and J by 2 bases, with 8 bases between the two germline ends. For the CDR3, the DNA is TGTGCCAGCAGCCGACAGACGCAAGAGACCCAGTACTTC. This translates into CASSRQTQETQYF.

The chain employs TRBV19 and TRBJ2-5; maybe TRBD2 (6 bases). Germline CDR1 is LNHDA and CDR2 is SQIVND (reference sequence). The CDR3 loop spans 13 amino acids. V lost 4 bases, J lost 5 bases, and 11 bases lay in between. The DNA for the CDR3 is TGTGCCAGTAGTAGCGGGACTGTCGAGACCCAGTACTTC. It translates to CASSSGTVETQYF.

The V call is TRBV7-9, the J call TRBJ1-1, with 7 bases identical to TRBD1. The ends lost 7 bases at V and 1 base at J; junction bases unmatched: 6. The germline gives CDR1 SEHNR, CDR2 FQNEAQ (reference sequence). The CDR3 runs 14 residues. The CDR3 coding sequence is TGTGCCAGCACCACTCGACAGGGGAACACTGAAGCTTTCTTT. This codes for CASTTRQGNTEAFF.

A note on this clone: One junction end does not reproduce the germline sequence, and a read error may be involved. The rearrangement joins TRBV2 to TRBJ1-1; the D gene is possibly TRBD1 (6 bases). In germline, CDR1 is SNHLY, CDR2 FYNNEI. The length of the CDR3 is 12 residues. The CDR3 sequence is CATTGQNAEAFF. The CDR3 coding sequence is TGTGCCACTACAGGACAGAACGCTGAAGCTTTCTTT.